This TCR beta chain appears in the sequencing data of a study of cytomegalovirus exposure and HLA in healthy donors. Background on the study: Some 91 million unique TCRs from HLA-typed donors were held in an early release of data. Study results and caveats: Several of the most significant clusters appeared linked to common viral pathogens, based on a later analysis. A list of 150 to 200 TCR beta chains associated with cytomegalovirus was given.

Germline V gives CDR1 MNHEY, CDR2 SVGAGI. Germline trimming cut 2 bases from V and 5 bases from J; bases unmatched to any gene: 5. The CDR3 runs to 16 residues. It was with 60 Vbeta and 13 Jbeta primers that the PCR ran. Using immunoSEQ multiplex PCR, the repertoire was profiled, and TCRdb retains in-frame clones only, with some absent. This table has 130,000 to 150,000 clones, roughly three quarters appearing once. As regards this clone: Its antigen remains unknown.

The receptor comes from a male donor in good health and CMV-seronegative. V and J are TRBV6-5 and TRBJ2-2; 10 bases line up with TRBD2. The sequencing input was PBMCs. The CDR3 spells CASSYATSGETGELFF. CDR3 in DNA: TGTGCCAGCAGTTACGCTACTAGCGGGGAGACCGGGGAGCTGTTTTTT.